This passage covers 17 T cell receptor beta chains from one sample sequenced in a study of radiation and T cells in renal cell carcinoma (dated by TCRdb to the early 2020s). The library was generated by the immunoSEQ multiplex PCR assay. TCRdb stores this immuneACCESS table with in-frame sequences only. Part of the clones is absent; in the studies checked, under half of the shortfall reflects unresolved V genes, and no reason is known for the rest. Recorded for this sample are about 49,000 clones; about 83% of them occurred a single time. The ten largest clones represent 31% of the sample. Sample time point, as interpreted from the label and publication: baseline pretreatment blood. Reading the label with the study, this specimen's treatment or condition is: 15 Gy SBRT to primary tumor, nephrectomy 4 weeks later. Sequencing was performed on blood, taken from a patient whose treatment included radiotherapy and nephrectomy. Source of these receptors: a woman aged 65 to 85 with renal cell carcinoma.

The rearrangement joins TRBV19 to TRBJ2-5; 13 positions match TRBD2. V lost 9 bases and J lost 5; bases outside the gene matches: 15. The V gene's germline CDR1 is LNHDA and CDR2 SQIVND (reference sequence). CDR3 length: 17 residues. CDR3 bases: TGTGCCAGCCAGTCCGGACTAGCGGGAGTAACCTCGGAGACCCAGTACTTC. Amino acid sequence: CASQSGLAGVTSETQYF. The full variable domain, rest sourced from reference TRBV19 and TRBJ2-5, is DGGITQSPKYLFRKEGQNVTLSCEQNLNHDAMYWYRQDPGQGLRLIYYSQIVNDFQKGDIAEGYSVSREKKESFPLTVTSAQKNPTAFYLCASQSGLAGVTSETQYFGPGTRLLVL.

The chain has TRBV18 and TRBJ1-1, with D hard to call. The V end was cut by 3 bases, the J end by 0 bases, with 8 bases between. This CDR3 region has 14 residues. Germline V gene data show CDR1 as KGHSH and CDR2 as LQKENI. The CDR3 region is CASSPGRLNTEAFF. CDR3 nucleotide sequence: TGTGCCAGCTCACCCGGACGGTTGAACACTGAAGCTTTCTTT.

This chain joins TRBV5-1 and TRBJ1-4, with TRBD1 as a possible D gene (6 bases). The CDR3 runs to 16 residues. Germline V gene lookup returns CDR1 SGHRS and CDR2 YFSETQ. With 4 bases removed from V and 3 bases from J, the gap between germline ends came to 16 bases. The DNA of the CDR3 is TGCGCCAGCAGCCCGGACCAGGGGCGGCCTAATGAAAAACTGTTTTTT. It specifies CASSPDQGRPNEKLFF.

The V gene is TRBV7-7, the J gene TRBJ2-5; D tentatively fits TRBD1 or TRBD2 (5 bases each). The CDR3 extends over 14 amino acids. V dropped 4 bases and J dropped 4 bases, with 13 bases sitting between them. CDR1 is SSHAT, CDR2 FNYEAQ, per germline (reference sequence). For the CDR3, the DNA is TGTGCCAGCAGCTCTAGAGGGACGAGAGAGACCCAGTACTTC. Residues: CASSSRGTRETQYF.

For the CDR3, the DNA is TGTGCCAGCAGGAGAGGGGGCGGGACTATCACAGATACGCAGTATTTT. Protein sequence: CASRRGGGTITDTQYF. J is TRBJ2-3 and V is TRBV2; D is perhaps TRBD1 or TRBD2 (7 bases each). This CDR3 has 16 residues. V lost 6 bases, J lost 2 bases, and 18 bases lay in between. Per the germline V gene, CDR1 is SNHLY and CDR2 is FYNNEI.

The chain carries TRBV29-1 and TRBJ2-3, with 7 bases that match TRBD2. The CDR3 has 14 amino acids. V was pared by 4 bases and J by 1 base, with 5 bases of the junction left unmatched. The germline gives CDR1 SQVTM, CDR2 ANQGSEA. The CDR3 protein is CSVAFREGTDTQYF. In nucleotides, the CDR3 is TGCAGCGTTGCATTCCGGGAGGGCACAGATACGCAGTATTTT.

CDR3 sequence reads: CASSHLIGTGKWNTEAFF. In DNA form, the CDR3 reads TGTGCCAGCAGCCATCTCATAGGGACAGGGAAGTGGAACACTGAAGCTTTCTTT. This chain joins TRBV27 and TRBJ1-1, with TRBD1 identical over 9 bases. This CDR3 contains 18 residues. Germline loops: CDR1 MNHEY, CDR2 SMNVEV (reference sequence). V was clipped by 6 bases and J by 1 base; unmatched bases: 15.

The V call is TRBV4-2, the J call TRBJ2-7; D is perhaps TRBD2 (6 bases). Trimming took 0 bases from V and 7 from J, leaving 10 bases between them. Germline CDR1 is LGHNA and CDR2 is YNFKEQ. CDR3 size: 13 residues. This CDR3 is CASSQESGEEQYF. The CDR3 nucleotides are TGTGCCAGCAGCCAAGAATCGGGGGAGGAGCAGTACTTC.

This chain joins TRBV18 and TRBJ1-2; D call uncertain. CDR3 length: 15 amino acids. Trimming removed 2 bases from V and 3 bases from J, with 13 bases in between. The V gene's germline CDR1 is KGHSH and CDR2 LQKENI. This chain's CDR3 is CASSPNLNGYYGYTF. CDR3 sequence (DNA): TGTGCCAGCTCACCAAACTTAAACGGCTACTATGGCTACACCTTC. Full variable domain (remainder filled in from reference TRBV18 and TRBJ1-2): NAGVMQNPRHLVRRRGQEARLRCSPMKGHSHVYWYRQLPEEGLKFMVYLQKENIIDESGMPKERFSAEFPKEGPSILRIQQVVRGDSAAYFCASSPNLNGYYGYTFGSGTRLTVV.

J is TRBJ1-6 and V is TRBV7-8, with D tentatively TRBD1 (6 bases). This CDR3 spans 15 amino acids. V lost 1 base and J 10 bases, leaving 14 bases between the germline ends. Germline CDR1 SGHVS, CDR2 FQNEAQ. Here the CDR3 reads CASSLGLQGGSPLHF. The DNA for the CDR3 is TGTGCCAGCAGCTTAGGCTTACAGGGTGGGTCACCCCTCCACTTT.

This chain uses TRBV18 with TRBJ2-7; D tentatively reads TRBD1 or TRBD2 (5 bases each). Trimming removed 3 bases at V and 3 bases at J, with 18 bases between. CDR1 and CDR2 (germline): KGHSH, LQKENI. This CDR3 has 16 amino acids. CDR3 loop: CASSPPGRLELYEQYF. The CDR3 coding sequence is TGTGCCAGCTCACCCCCGGGGCGGCTGGAGCTCTACGAGCAGTACTTC. The full variable domain, its missing parts supplied by reference TRBV18 and TRBJ2-7, is NAGVMQNPRHLVRRRGQEARLRCSPMKGHSHVYWYRQLPEEGLKFMVYLQKENIIDESGMPKERFSAEFPKEGPSILRIQQVVRGDSAAYFCASSPPGRLELYEQYFGPGTRLTVT.

V is TRBV12-5 and J is TRBJ2-5; D perhaps matches TRBD2 (5 bases). The CDR3 runs 12 residues. Germline-derived CDR1 and CDR2 are LGHNT and FRNRAP. V dropped 8 bases and J dropped 4 bases, with 11 bases sitting between them. The CDR3 nucleotides read TGTGCTAGTACCCGGGATTTAGAGACCCAGTACTTC. Translation: CASTRDLETQYF.

This clone was detected ten times or more. The chain joins TRBV25-1 to TRBJ1-1; weak D call: TRBD1 (5 bases). Germline V CDR1 and CDR2: MGHDK, SYGVNS. CDR3 size: 14 residues. The V end was cut by 4 bases, the J end by 1 base, with 10 bases between. The CDR3 nucleotides read TGTGCCAGCAGTGGTAGGGGCCAGAACACTGAAGCTTTCTTT. This sequence encodes CASSGRGQNTEAFF.

The rearrangement joins TRBV25-1 to TRBJ1-3; D is undetermined. There are 14 residues in the CDR3. From germline, CDR1 is MGHDK and CDR2 SYGVNS. Trimming pared 3 bases from V and 0 bases from J, leaving 6 bases between. The CDR3 region has the DNA TGTGCCAGCAGTGATGAGAGCTCTGGAAACACCATATATTTT. Translating gives CASSDESSGNTIYF.

V and J are TRBV7-2 and TRBJ2-1, with TRBD1 matching 8 bases. Germline V gives CDR1 SGHTA, CDR2 FQGNSA. The CDR3 covers 17 residues. The V segment lost 1 base and the J segment 5 bases; nucleotides outside the gene matches: 10. The chain's CDR3 is CASSLGGARGQNNEQFF. DNA of the CDR3: TGTGCCAGCAGCTTAGGAGGGGCCAGGGGGCAGAACAATGAGCAGTTCTTC.

The chain is built from TRBV6-6 and TRBJ1-4, with TRBD1 matching over 8 bases. The CDR3 spans 14 residues. V lost 5 bases and J lost 7; bases outside the gene matches: 6. The germline gives CDR1 MNHNY, CDR2 SVGAGI (reference sequence). This CDR3 reads CASSPPGGGEKLFF. The DNA of the CDR3 is TGTGCCAGCAGTCCCCCAGGGGGCGGTGAAAAACTGTTTTTT.

The chain has TRBV14 and TRBJ1-3, with D tentatively TRBD1 (6 bases). This CDR3 region has 15 residues. Trimming removed 2 bases at V and 8 bases at J, with 16 bases between. Looked up from germline, CDR1 is SGHDN and CDR2 is FVKESK. As DNA, the CDR3 is TGTGCCAGCAGCCAACAGGGGAAAGGAAGATACACCATATATTTT. Translated: CASSQQGKGRYTIYF.